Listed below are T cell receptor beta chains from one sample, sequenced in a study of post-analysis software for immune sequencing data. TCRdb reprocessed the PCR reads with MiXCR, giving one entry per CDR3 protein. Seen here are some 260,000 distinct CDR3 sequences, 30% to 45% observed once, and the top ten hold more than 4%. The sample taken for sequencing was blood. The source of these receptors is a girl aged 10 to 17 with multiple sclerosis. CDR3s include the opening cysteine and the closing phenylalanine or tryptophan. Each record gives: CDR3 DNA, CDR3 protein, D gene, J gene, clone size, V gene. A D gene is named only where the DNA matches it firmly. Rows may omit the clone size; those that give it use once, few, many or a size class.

CDR3 DNA: TGTGCCAGCAGTCTGGGGAAATCACCCCTCCACTTT; CDR3 protein: CASSLGKSPLHF; D gene: .; J gene: TRBJ1-6; clone size: many; V gene: TRBV28
CDR3 DNA: TGTGCCAGCAGTGGGGAAGGAGGGGCCCAAGAGACCCAGTACTTC; CDR3 protein: CASSGEGGAQETQYF; D gene: .; J gene: TRBJ2-5; clone size: many; V gene: TRBV6-4
CDR3 DNA: TGTGCCAGCAGCCCCCCCGCCCATGAGCAGTTCTTC; CDR3 protein: CASSPPAHEQFF; D gene: .; J gene: TRBJ2-1; clone size: .; V gene: TRBV9
CDR3 DNA: TGTGCCACCAGTGATTTGCAACCTAGCAGGCAGTTCTTC; CDR3 protein: CATSDLQPSRQFF; D gene: .; J gene: TRBJ2-1; clone size: many; V gene: TRBV24-1
CDR3 DNA: TGTGCCAGCAGCTTAGGCGAGCGGTTCAACTCCTACAATGAGCAGTTCTTC; CDR3 protein: CASSLGERFNSYNEQFF; D gene: .; J gene: TRBJ2-1; clone size: many; V gene: TRBV7-8
CDR3 DNA: TGCGCCAGCGGACTGTTCGGCGGGAGCGGCTCAGATACGCAGTATTTT; CDR3 protein: CASGLFGGSGSDTQYF; D gene: TRBD2; J gene: TRBJ2-3; clone size: many; V gene: TRBV5-1
CDR3 DNA: TGTGCCTGGAAGGGCGGGAGGTCCTACAATGAGCAGTACTTC; CDR3 protein: CAWKGGRSYNEQYF; D gene: TRBD2; J gene: TRBJ2-5; clone size: .; V gene: TRBV30
CDR3 DNA: TGTGCCAGCAGACAGGGACTAGCGGCTTCCTACGAGCAGTACTTC; CDR3 protein: CASRQGLAASYEQYF; D gene: TRBD2; J gene: TRBJ2-7; clone size: few; V gene: TRBV28
CDR3 DNA: TGTGCCAGCAGGCGACTCCTCGAGGGGGCTTTCTTT; CDR3 protein: CASRRLLEGAFF; D gene: .; J gene: TRBJ1-1; clone size: .; V gene: TRBV2
CDR3 DNA: TGTGCCAGCAGCTTAAAGACAGGGGCCAATGAGCAGTTCTTC; CDR3 protein: CASSLKTGANEQFF; D gene: TRBD1; J gene: TRBJ2-1; clone size: many; V gene: TRBV7-3
CDR3 DNA: TGTGCCAGCAGCTTGGCGGGACAGGGGGCAGATACGCAGTATTTT; CDR3 protein: CASSLAGQGADTQYF; D gene: TRBD1; J gene: TRBJ2-3; clone size: many; V gene: TRBV7-2
CDR3 DNA: TGTGCCAGCAGCTTATCACAGCAAGAGACCCAGTACTTC; CDR3 protein: CASSLSQQETQYF; D gene: .; J gene: TRBJ2-5; clone size: many; V gene: TRBV7-9
CDR3 DNA: TGCGCCAGCAGTGAGAGGACCGCAGATACGCAGTATTTT; CDR3 protein: CASSERTADTQYF; D gene: .; J gene: TRBJ2-3; clone size: once; V gene: TRBV10-2
CDR3 DNA: TGCAGTACCAATTCCCCCGCTAGCGTTGGTAATGAGCAGTTCTTC; CDR3 protein: CSTNSPASVGNEQFF; D gene: .; J gene: TRBJ2-1; clone size: .; V gene: TRBV20-1
CDR3 DNA: TGCGCCAGCAGCCAAGAGACGAGGGTTAACTATGGCTACACCTTC; CDR3 protein: CASSQETRVNYGYTF; D gene: .; J gene: TRBJ1-2; clone size: many; V gene: TRBV4-1
CDR3 DNA: TGTGCCAGCAGCTTAGACGCGAACACTGAAGCTTTCTTT; CDR3 protein: CASSLDANTEAFF; D gene: .; J gene: TRBJ1-1; clone size: many; V gene: TRBV11-2
CDR3 DNA: TGCAGTGCTCCCTTCCAGGGGGGTGTCAAGCAGTATTTT; CDR3 protein: CSAPFQGGVKQYF; D gene: .; J gene: TRBJ2-3; clone size: .; V gene: TRBV20-1
CDR3 DNA: TGTGCCAGCAGCTTAATGAGAGGGGAAACCTACGAGCAGTACTTC; CDR3 protein: CASSLMRGETYEQYF; D gene: .; J gene: TRBJ2-7; clone size: .; V gene: TRBV7-2
CDR3 DNA: TGCGCCAGCAGCAACGACGGGTCAGGGTTCTATGGCTACACCTTC; CDR3 protein: CASSNDGSGFYGYTF; D gene: .; J gene: TRBJ1-2; clone size: few; V gene: TRBV4-1
CDR3 DNA: TGCAGCGTTGAAGTCCGGATAGGGGGCTTTGGCTATGGCTACACCTTC; CDR3 protein: CSVEVRIGGFGYGYTF; D gene: TRBD1; J gene: TRBJ1-2; clone size: many; V gene: TRBV29-1
CDR3 DNA: TGCGCCAGCAGCCATGCGCCCCCGGCGGGCGAGCAGTACTTC; CDR3 protein: CASSHAPPAGEQYF; D gene: .; J gene: TRBJ2-7; clone size: once; V gene: TRBV4-1
CDR3 DNA: TGTGCCAGCAGTGAGCCGGGACTAGCGGAGTTCTTC; CDR3 protein: CASSEPGLAEFF; D gene: TRBD2; J gene: TRBJ2-1; clone size: .; V gene: TRBV6-1
CDR3 DNA: TGTGCCAGCAGCGGCTCGACAGGGAACTATGGCTACACCTTC; CDR3 protein: CASSGSTGNYGYTF; D gene: TRBD1; J gene: TRBJ1-2; clone size: .; V gene: TRBV9
CDR3 DNA: TGCAGTGCTAGAGATTCAAATCAGGGAAATGAAAAACTGTTTTTT; CDR3 protein: CSARDSNQGNEKLFF; D gene: .; J gene: TRBJ1-4; clone size: many; V gene: TRBV20-1
CDR3 DNA: TGTGCCAGCAGCTTGGGTGCCGGAATGAACACTGAAGCTTTCTTT; CDR3 protein: CASSLGAGMNTEAFF; D gene: .; J gene: TRBJ1-1; clone size: many; V gene: TRBV7-2
CDR3 DNA: TGTGCCAGCAGCTCGGGACACGGCTCTTCACCCCTCCACTTT; CDR3 protein: CASSSGHGSSPLHF; D gene: .; J gene: TRBJ1-6; clone size: many; V gene: TRBV7-9
CDR3 DNA: TGTGCCAGCACCCTTGTCAGCACAGATACGCAGTATTTT; CDR3 protein: CASTLVSTDTQYF; D gene: .; J gene: TRBJ2-3; clone size: many; V gene: TRBV5-6
CDR3 DNA: TGCAGTGCTCTCACCCTACGTGGACCCCTCCACTTT; CDR3 protein: CSALTLRGPLHF; D gene: .; J gene: TRBJ1-6; clone size: many; V gene: TRBV20-1
CDR3 DNA: TGTGCCAGCAGTTTAGTCCCTAGCGGGGCGGGCAATGAGCAGTTCTTC; CDR3 protein: CASSLVPSGAGNEQFF; D gene: TRBD2; J gene: TRBJ2-1; clone size: once; V gene: TRBV28
CDR3 DNA: TGTGCCAGCAGCTTAGTATCCAGCGGTCACTGGCAGTACTTC; CDR3 protein: CASSLVSSGHWQYF; D gene: .; J gene: TRBJ2-7; clone size: once; V gene: TRBV7-2
CDR3 DNA: TGCGCCAGCAGCTTGGGGAAGAGCTCCTACAATGAGCAGTTCTTC; CDR3 protein: CASSLGKSSYNEQFF; D gene: .; J gene: TRBJ2-1; clone size: few; V gene: TRBV5-1
CDR3 DNA: TGCAGTGCTAGTCCTCTCGAAAGGGGGGGGTATCAGCCCCAGCATTTT; CDR3 protein: CSASPLERGGYQPQHF; D gene: .; J gene: TRBJ1-5; clone size: few; V gene: TRBV20-1
CDR3 DNA: TGTGCCAGCAGTGAAGTAGTTCGGAGGGATCCTACCTTTCAGGGTACGCAGTATTTT; CDR3 protein: CASSEVVRRDPTFQGTQYF; D gene: .; J gene: TRBJ2-3; clone size: many; V gene: TRBV2
CDR3 DNA: TGTGCCAGCAGCCAAGATGTTATAGCGGGAGGGCCTGGGGCCAACGTCCTGACTTTC; CDR3 protein: CASSQDVIAGGPGANVLTF; D gene: TRBD2; J gene: TRBJ2-6; clone size: many; V gene: TRBV3-1
CDR3 DNA: TGTGCCAGTAGAGTTACAGGGATTAATGAAAAACTGTTTTTT; CDR3 protein: CASRVTGINEKLFF; D gene: .; J gene: TRBJ1-4; clone size: few; V gene: TRBV12-3/TRBV12-4
CDR3 DNA: TGTGCCAGCAGCGCGGGACTAGCGGGAGGCGCTACGCAGACCCAGTACTTC; CDR3 protein: CASSAGLAGGATQTQYF; D gene: TRBD2; J gene: TRBJ2-5; clone size: many; V gene: TRBV9
CDR3 DNA: TGTGCCAGCTCACCCAGGACAGGGGAAGACTATGGCTACACCTTC; CDR3 protein: CASSPRTGEDYGYTF; D gene: TRBD1; J gene: TRBJ1-2; clone size: .; V gene: TRBV18
CDR3 DNA: TGTGCCAGCAGCTGCGACAGAAGCACAGATACGCAGTATTTT; CDR3 protein: CASSCDRSTDTQYF; D gene: .; J gene: TRBJ2-3; clone size: few; V gene: TRBV7-9
CDR3 DNA: TGTGCCAGCAGCTTTAGTTGGGATCAGCCCCAGCATTTT; CDR3 protein: CASSFSWDQPQHF; D gene: .; J gene: TRBJ1-5; clone size: .; V gene: TRBV7-2
CDR3 DNA: TGCGCCAGCAGCTTCGGATTGGTGGACACCGGGGAGCTGTTTTTT; CDR3 protein: CASSFGLVDTGELFF; D gene: .; J gene: TRBJ2-2; clone size: .; V gene: TRBV5-1
CDR3 DNA: TGCGCCAGCAGCTTTGGACAGGGGGACAATGAGCAGTTCTTC; CDR3 protein: CASSFGQGDNEQFF; D gene: TRBD1; J gene: TRBJ2-1; clone size: .; V gene: TRBV5-1